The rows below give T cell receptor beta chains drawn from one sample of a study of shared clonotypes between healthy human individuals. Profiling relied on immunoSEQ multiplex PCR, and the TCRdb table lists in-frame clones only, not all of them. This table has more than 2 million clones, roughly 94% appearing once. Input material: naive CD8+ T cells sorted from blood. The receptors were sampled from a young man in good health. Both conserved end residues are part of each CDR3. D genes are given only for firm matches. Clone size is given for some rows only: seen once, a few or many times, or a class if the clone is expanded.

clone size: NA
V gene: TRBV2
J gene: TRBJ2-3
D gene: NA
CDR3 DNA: TGTGCCAGCAGTGAAGCGTTTGGGGCCCGAGATACGCAGTATTTT
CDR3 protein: CASSEAFGARDTQYF

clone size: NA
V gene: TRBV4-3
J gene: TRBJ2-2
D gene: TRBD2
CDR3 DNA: TGCGCCAGCAGCCAAACACTAGCGGGAGAGGGGAACACCGGGGAGCTGTTTTTT
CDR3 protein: CASSQTLAGEGNTGELFF

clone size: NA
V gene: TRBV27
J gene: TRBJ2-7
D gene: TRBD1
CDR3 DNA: TGTGCCAGCAGTTTATCGCGGCAGGGGGCGTCCTACGAGCAGTACTTC
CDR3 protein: CASSLSRQGASYEQYF

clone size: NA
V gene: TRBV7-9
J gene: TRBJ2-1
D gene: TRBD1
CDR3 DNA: TGTGCCAGCAGCTCCCGGGACAGCCTTAGGGAGCAGTTCTTC
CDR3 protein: CASSSRDSLREQFF

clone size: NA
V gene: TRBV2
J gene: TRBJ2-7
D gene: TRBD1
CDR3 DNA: TGTGCCATCCTATCCTCGACTTCAGGACAGGTGAGCTCCTACGAGCAGTACTTC
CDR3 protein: CAILSSTSGQVSSYEQYF

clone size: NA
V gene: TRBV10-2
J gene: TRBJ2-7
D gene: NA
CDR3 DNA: TGCGCCAGCAGTGAAGACGGTTACGAGCAGTACTTC
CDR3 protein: CASSEDGYEQYF

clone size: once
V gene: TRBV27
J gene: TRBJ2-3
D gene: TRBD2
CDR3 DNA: TGTGCCAGCAGTTTTCAGGCGGGGGAACGTACTGATACGCAGTATTTT
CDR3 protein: CASSFQAGERTDTQYF

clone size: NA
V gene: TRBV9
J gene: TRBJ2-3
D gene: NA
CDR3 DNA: TGTGCCAGCAGCGTAGCATCCCAGCCCGGTTTCACAGATACGCAGTATTTT
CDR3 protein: CASSVASQPGFTDTQYF

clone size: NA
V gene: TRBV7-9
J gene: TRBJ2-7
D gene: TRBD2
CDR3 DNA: TGTGCCAGCAGCCAGGGACTAGCGGGGGCCCTCTCCTACGAGCAGTACTTC
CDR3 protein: CASSQGLAGALSYEQYF

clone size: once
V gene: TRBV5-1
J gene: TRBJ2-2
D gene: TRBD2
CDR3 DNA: TGCGCCAGCAGCTCGCCCCTAGCGGGAGAAGTATTTCCCGGGGAGCTGTTTTTT
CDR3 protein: CASSSPLAGEVFPGELFF

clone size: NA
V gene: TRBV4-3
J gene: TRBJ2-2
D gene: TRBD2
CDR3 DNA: TGCGCCAGCAGCCAAGATGTTCGAGCGGGAATCGGAAACACCGGGGAGCTGTTTTTT
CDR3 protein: CASSQDVRAGIGNTGELFF

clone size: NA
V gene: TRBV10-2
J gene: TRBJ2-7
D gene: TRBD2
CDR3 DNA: TGCGCCAGCGCGTGGACTAGCGGGAGTGGGACCTACGAGCAGTACTTC
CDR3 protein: CASAWTSGSGTYEQYF

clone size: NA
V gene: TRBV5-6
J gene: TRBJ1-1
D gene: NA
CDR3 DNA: TGTGCCAGCAGCGGTTCGGACACTGAAGCTTTCTTT
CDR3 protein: CASSGSDTEAFF

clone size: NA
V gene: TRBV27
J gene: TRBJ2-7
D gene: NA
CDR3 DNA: TGTGCCAGCAGTTTAGACCCAACCTACGAGCAGTACTTC
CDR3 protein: CASSLDPTYEQYF

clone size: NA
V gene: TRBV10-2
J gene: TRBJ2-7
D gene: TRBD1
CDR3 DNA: TGCGCCAGCATCGGGACAGGGCGCCCCTACGAGCAGTACTTC
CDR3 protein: CASIGTGRPYEQYF

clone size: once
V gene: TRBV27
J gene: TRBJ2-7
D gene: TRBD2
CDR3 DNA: TGTGCCAGCAGTTATAGCGGGAGAGTCCCCTACGAGCAGTACTTC
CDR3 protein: CASSYSGRVPYEQYF

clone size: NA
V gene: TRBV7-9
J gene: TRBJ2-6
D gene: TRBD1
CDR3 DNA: TGTGCCAGCAGCTTGTCCGGGACAGTTCCCTCTGGGGCCAACGTCCTGACTTTC
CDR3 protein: CASSLSGTVPSGANVLTF

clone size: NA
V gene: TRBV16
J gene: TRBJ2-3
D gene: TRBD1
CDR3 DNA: TGTGCCAGCAGCCAACCCGACAGGGTTGGAGATACGCAGTATTTT
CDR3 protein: CASSQPDRVGDTQYF

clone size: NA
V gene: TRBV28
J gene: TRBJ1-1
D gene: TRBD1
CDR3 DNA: TGTGCCAGCAGTTTTTCGCAGGGGGGCACTGAAGCTTTCTTT
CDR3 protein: CASSFSQGGTEAFF

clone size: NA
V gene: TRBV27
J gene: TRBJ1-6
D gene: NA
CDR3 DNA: TGTGCCAGCAGTTTCAAGCATTCACCCCTCCACTTT
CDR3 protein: CASSFKHSPLHF

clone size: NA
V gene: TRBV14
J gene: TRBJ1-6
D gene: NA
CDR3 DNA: TGTGCCAGCAGCCAAGGGGGGCTAGGTAATTCACCCCTCCACTTT
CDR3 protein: CASSQGGLGNSPLHF

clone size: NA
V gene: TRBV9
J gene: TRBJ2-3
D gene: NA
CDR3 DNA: TGTGCCAGCAGCGTAGAGTGGGACACAGATACGCAGTATTTT
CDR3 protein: CASSVEWDTDTQYF

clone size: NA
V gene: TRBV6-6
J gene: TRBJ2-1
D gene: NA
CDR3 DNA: TGTGCCAGCAGTTACGTTGAGCAGTTCTTC
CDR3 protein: CASSYVEQFF

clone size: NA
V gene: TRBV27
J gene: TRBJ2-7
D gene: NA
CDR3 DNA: TGTGCCAGCAGTGTTACGGGACCCTACGAGCAGTACTTC
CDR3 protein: CASSVTGPYEQYF

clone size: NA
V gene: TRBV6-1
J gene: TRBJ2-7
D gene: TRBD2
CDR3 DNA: TGTGCCAGCAGTGAAGTGCTAGCGGGGCTTTGGGCTTACGAGCAGTACTTC
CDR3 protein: CASSEVLAGLWAYEQYF

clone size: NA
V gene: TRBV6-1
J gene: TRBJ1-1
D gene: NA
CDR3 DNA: TGTGCCAGCAGTGCTCCCCCCGGGGGGGCCGAGTACACTGAAGCTTTCTTT
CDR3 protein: CASSAPPGGAEYTEAFF

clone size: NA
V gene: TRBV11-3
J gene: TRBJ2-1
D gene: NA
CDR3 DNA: TGTGCCAGCAGCTCTCTCCTAAGCTACAATGAGCAGTTCTTC
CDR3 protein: CASSSLLSYNEQFF